A selection of T cell receptor beta chains follows, all from one sample in a study of blood T cell repertoires in COVID-19. Using immunoSEQ multiplex PCR, the repertoire was profiled, and TCRdb retains in-frame clones only, with some absent. This sample has about 42,000 clones; around 90% occur once, and the top ten carry roughly 21%. The sequenced sample consisted of peripheral blood. The receptors come from a woman of 80 years or more in a cohort sampled during active or convalescent COVID-19. Both conserved end residues are part of each CDR3. The D gene is left open where the match is weak. Size values are once, few and many counts, or a class for expanded clones, and some rows have none.

clone size: once; D gene: TRBD1; J gene: TRBJ2-3; V gene: TRBV2; CDR3 protein: CASRGQGPTDTQYF; CDR3 DNA: TGTGCCAGCAGAGGACAGGGGCCCACAGATACGCAGTATTTT
clone size: .; D gene: TRBD1; J gene: TRBJ1-4; V gene: TRBV6-5; CDR3 protein: CASSYSGGQWVF; CDR3 DNA: TGTGCCAGCAGTTACTCGGGGGGACAGTGGGTTTTT
clone size: .; D gene: TRBD2; J gene: TRBJ2-2; V gene: TRBV11-3; CDR3 protein: CASSPKTSGGTGELFF; CDR3 DNA: TGTGCCAGCAGCCCGAAGACTAGCGGAGGCACCGGGGAGCTGTTTTTT
clone size: .; D gene: .; J gene: TRBJ1-1; V gene: TRBV10-3; CDR3 protein: CAIRNRAMNTEAFF; CDR3 DNA: TGTGCCATCAGAAACAGGGCAATGAACACTGAAGCTTTCTTT
clone size: once; D gene: .; J gene: TRBJ1-1; V gene: TRBV2; CDR3 protein: CASSPAQGITEAFF; CDR3 DNA: TGTGCCAGCAGTCCGGCCCAGGGTATCACTGAAGCTTTCTTT
clone size: .; D gene: TRBD2; J gene: TRBJ2-1; V gene: TRBV5-1; CDR3 protein: CASSLGGGPLRDEQFF; CDR3 DNA: TGCGCCAGCAGCTTGGGGGGAGGGCCCCTACGCGATGAGCAGTTCTTC
clone size: .; D gene: TRBD1; J gene: TRBJ1-4; V gene: TRBV2; CDR3 protein: CASSGDRAGILFF; CDR3 DNA: TGTGCCAGCAGTGGGGACAGGGCTGGGATACTGTTTTTT
clone size: .; D gene: TRBD1; J gene: TRBJ1-1; V gene: TRBV2; CDR3 protein: CASRERQGNTEAFF; CDR3 DNA: TGTGCCAGCAGAGAAAGACAGGGGAACACTGAAGCTTTCTTT
clone size: .; D gene: .; J gene: TRBJ2-1; V gene: TRBV7-2; CDR3 protein: CASTVAYNEQFF; CDR3 DNA: TGTGCCAGCACCGTCGCGTACAATGAGCAGTTCTTC
clone size: once; D gene: .; J gene: TRBJ1-5; V gene: TRBV2; CDR3 protein: CASRNSGKPQHF; CDR3 DNA: TGTGCCAGCAGAAACTCAGGGAAACCCCAGCATTTT
clone size: .; D gene: .; J gene: TRBJ1-2; V gene: TRBV10-3; CDR3 protein: CAISDPGRRDSNYGYTF; CDR3 DNA: TGTGCCATCAGTGACCCGGGACGCAGGGACTCTAACTATGGCTACACCTTC
clone size: .; D gene: .; J gene: TRBJ1-2; V gene: TRBV3-1/TRBV3-2; CDR3 protein: CASSQVAGLSGYTF; CDR3 DNA: TGTGCCAGCAGCCAAGTAGCAGGGTTGAGTGGCTACACCTTC
clone size: .; D gene: TRBD2; J gene: TRBJ2-3; V gene: TRBV4-3; CDR3 protein: CASSQDYKLAPATSTDTQYF; CDR3 DNA: TGCGCCAGCAGCCAAGATTACAAACTAGCGCCAGCCACTAGCACAGATACGCAGTATTTT
clone size: .; D gene: TRBD1; J gene: TRBJ2-7; V gene: TRBV11-3; CDR3 protein: CASSLTGIISYEQYF; CDR3 DNA: TGTGCCAGCAGCTTGACAGGGATCATTTCCTACGAGCAGTACTTC
clone size: .; D gene: .; J gene: TRBJ1-2; V gene: TRBV11-2; CDR3 protein: CSTGKNYGYTF; CDR3 DNA: TGTAGCACAGGGAAGAACTATGGCTACACCTTC
clone size: .; D gene: .; J gene: TRBJ1-3; V gene: TRBV6-5; CDR3 protein: CASRATFSGNTIYF; CDR3 DNA: TGTGCCAGCAGAGCGACCTTCTCTGGAAACACCATATATTTT
clone size: few; D gene: .; J gene: TRBJ2-5; V gene: TRBV27; CDR3 protein: CASSLDRLGETQYF; CDR3 DNA: TGTGCCAGCAGCCTTGACAGGCTCGGGGAGACCCAGTACTTC
clone size: .; D gene: TRBD2; J gene: TRBJ2-2; V gene: TRBV11-2; CDR3 protein: CASSYTSGSQGELFF; CDR3 DNA: TGTGCCAGCAGCTACACGAGCGGGAGTCAAGGGGAGCTGTTTTTT
clone size: .; D gene: .; J gene: TRBJ2-1; V gene: TRBV3-1/TRBV3-2; CDR3 protein: CASRGGNSHNEQFF; CDR3 DNA: TGTGCCAGCAGGGGGGGAAACAGCCACAATGAGCAGTTCTTC
clone size: .; D gene: .; J gene: TRBJ2-7; V gene: TRBV7-6; CDR3 protein: CASSSRGASEQYF; CDR3 DNA: TGTGCCAGCAGCTCCCGTGGAGCGAGCGAGCAGTACTTC
clone size: .; D gene: .; J gene: TRBJ2-1; V gene: TRBV7-6; CDR3 protein: CASSFGGGGREQFF; CDR3 DNA: TGTGCCAGCAGCTTTGGTGGGGGAGGACGGGAGCAGTTCTTC
clone size: .; D gene: TRBD1; J gene: TRBJ2-7; V gene: TRBV10-1; CDR3 protein: CASSSQGYEQYF; CDR3 DNA: TGCGCCAGCAGTTCACAGGGGTACGAGCAGTACTTC